The next 9 T cell receptor beta chains were all read from a single sample in a study of cytomegalovirus exposure and HLA in healthy donors. 60 Vbeta and 13 Jbeta primers were used in PCR. Generated by immunoSEQ multiplex PCR, the TCRdb table keeps only in-frame clones and is missing some. The sample has about 64,000 clones; about 84% are singletons. Sequencing was done on a sample of PBMCs. Source of these receptors: a young man in good health and CMV-seropositive.

The J gene is TRBJ2-2, the V gene TRBV6-1; 7 bases fit TRBD2. Trimming took 9 bases from V and 7 from J; bases not matched to a gene: 8. The CDR3 runs 13 residues. Germline CDR1 and CDR2: MNHNS and SASEGT. The CDR3 is CASASGVGGELFF. CDR3 sequence (DNA): TGTGCCAGTGCTAGCGGAGTGGGCGGGGAGCTGTTTTTT.

V and J are TRBV9 and TRBJ1-1; tentatively, D is TRBD1 (5 bases). The CDR3 is 14 amino acids. Germline CDR1 is SGDLS and CDR2 is YYNGEE. With 0 bases removed from V and 9 bases from J, the gap between germline ends came to 15 bases. The CDR3 sequence is CASSVEVSGSQAFF. In DNA, the CDR3 is TGTGCCAGCAGCGTAGAAGTATCAGGGTCACAAGCTTTCTTT.

The genes are TRBV30 and TRBJ2-1, with 10 positions matching TRBD2. The germline CDR1 and CDR2 sequences are GTSNPN and SVGIG (reference sequence). This CDR3 has 15 amino acids. V was clipped by 0 bases and J by 9 bases; unmatched bases: 8. CDR3 sequence reads: CAWSVLSGGEGEQFF. Here the CDR3 DNA reads TGTGCCTGGAGTGTCTTGAGCGGGGGGGAGGGTGAGCAGTTCTTC.

J is TRBJ1-1 and V is TRBV30, with no clear D. Trimming took 0 bases from V and 4 from J, leaving 6 bases between them. The CDR3 extends over 12 amino acids. The germline V gene has CDR1 GTSNPN and CDR2 SVGIG (reference sequence). The CDR3 DNA reads as TGTGCCTGGAGTGTAAGAGGCACTGAAGCTTTCTTT. Its protein is CAWSVRGTEAFF.

V gene TRBV18 combines with J gene TRBJ1-5; D perhaps matches TRBD1 (5 bases). The CDR3 is 15 amino acids. The ends were cut back, 3 bases at V and 5 bases at J, with 14 bases in the middle. Germline V gene data show CDR1 as KGHSH and CDR2 as LQKENI. CDR3 region: CASSPTWGVDQPQHF. CDR3 DNA: TGTGCCAGCTCACCTACTTGGGGGGTGGATCAGCCCCAGCATTTT. Full variable domain (remainder filled in from reference TRBV18 and TRBJ1-5): NAGVMQNPRHLVRRRGQEARLRCSPMKGHSHVYWYRQLPEEGLKFMVYLQKENIIDESGMPKERFSAEFPKEGPSILRIQQVVRGDSAAYFCASSPTWGVDQPQHFGDGTRLSIL.

The V and J genes are TRBV13 and TRBJ1-3, with 8 nucleotides matching TRBD1. The CDR3 covers 13 residues. The V segment lost 5 bases and the J segment 4 bases; nucleotides outside the gene matches: 1. CDR1 PRHDT and CDR2 FYEKMQ come from the germline V gene (reference sequence). The CDR3, as DNA: TGTGCCAGCAGCCGGGACAGGGGAAACACCATATATTTT. The encoded protein is CASSRDRGNTIYF.

The rearrangement uses TRBV6-5 and TRBJ1-2; TRBD1 agrees at 7 bases. Germline loops: CDR1 MNHEY, CDR2 SVGAGI. The CDR3 runs 12 residues. The V segment lost 5 bases and the J segment 5 bases; nucleotides outside the gene matches: 2. Here the CDR3 reads CASSVQGYGYTF. As DNA, the CDR3 is TGTGCCAGCAGTGTACAGGGGTATGGCTACACCTTC.

This sequence joins TRBV6-5 and TRBJ1-1; D gene unclear. V was shortened by 10 bases and J by 7 bases, with 19 bases between the two germline ends. Germline CDR1 reads MNHEY; CDR2 reads SVGAGI. This CDR3 contains 13 residues. The CDR3 here is CATLTPNSNEAFF. In DNA, the CDR3 is TGTGCCACGCTTACCCCTAACAGCAATGAAGCTTTCTTT.

The rearrangement uses TRBV28 and TRBJ1-5; 10 bases fit TRBD1. V was clipped by 6 bases and J by 7 bases; unmatched bases: 6. From germline, CDR1 is MDHEN and CDR2 SYDVKM. This CDR3 has 14 residues. The CDR3 sequence: CASRSGQGGQPQHF. The CDR3, as DNA: TGTGCCAGCAGATCCGGACAGGGGGGCCAGCCCCAGCATTTT.